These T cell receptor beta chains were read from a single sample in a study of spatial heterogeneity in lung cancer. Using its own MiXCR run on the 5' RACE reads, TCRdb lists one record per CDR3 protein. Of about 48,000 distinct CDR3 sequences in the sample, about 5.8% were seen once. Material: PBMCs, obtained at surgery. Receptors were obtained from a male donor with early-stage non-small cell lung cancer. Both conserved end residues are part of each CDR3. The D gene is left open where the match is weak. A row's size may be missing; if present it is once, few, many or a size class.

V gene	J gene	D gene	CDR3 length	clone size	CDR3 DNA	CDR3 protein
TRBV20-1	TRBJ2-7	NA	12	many	TGCAGTGCTAGGTGGCAGATCTACGAGCAGTACTTC	CSARWQIYEQYF
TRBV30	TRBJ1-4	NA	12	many	TGTGCCTGGAGTGATTCGGTCGGAGAACTGTTTTTT	CAWSDSVGELFF
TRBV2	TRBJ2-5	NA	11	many	TGTGCCAGCCTTGTTGGGGAGACCCAGTACTTC	CASLVGETQYF
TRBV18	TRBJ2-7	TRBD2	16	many	TGTGCCAGCTCACCAAGACTAGCGGGCCCGGTCGGCGAGCAGTACTTC	CASSPRLAGPVGEQYF
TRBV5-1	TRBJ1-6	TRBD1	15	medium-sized	TGCGCCAGCAGCTTGGAGGGACAGGGAAATTCACCCCTCCACTTT	CASSLEGQGNSPLHF
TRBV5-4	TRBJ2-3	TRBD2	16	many	TGTGCCAGCAGCACTAGACTAGCGGGAAGCACAGATACGCAGTATTTT	CASSTRLAGSTDTQYF
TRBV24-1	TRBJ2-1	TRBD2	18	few	TGTGCCACCAGTGATCAAACCTGGACTAGCGGTTCCTACAATGAGCAGTTCTTC	CATSDQTWTSGSYNEQFF
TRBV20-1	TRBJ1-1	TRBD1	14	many	TGCAGTGCTAGAGATTCGACAGGGTCCACTGAAGCTTTCTTT	CSARDSTGSTEAFF
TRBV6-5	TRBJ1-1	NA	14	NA	TGTGCCAGCAGTAAAATCCGGAAGGAGACTGAAGCTTTCTTT	CASSKIRKETEAFF
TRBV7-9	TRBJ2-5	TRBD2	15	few	TGTGCCAGCAGCTCCCATAGCGGGAGTGGGGAGACCCAGTACTTC	CASSSHSGSGETQYF
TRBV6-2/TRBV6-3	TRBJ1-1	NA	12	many	TGTGCCAGCAGCCAGGGATACACTGAAGCTTTCTTT	CASSQGYTEAFF
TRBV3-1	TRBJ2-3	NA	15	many	TGTGCCAGCAGCCAAGGGCAGGTGAGCACAGATACGCAGTATTTT	CASSQGQVSTDTQYF
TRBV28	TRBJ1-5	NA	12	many	TGTGCCAGCAGTCCCTACAATCAGCCCCAGCATTTT	CASSPYNQPQHF
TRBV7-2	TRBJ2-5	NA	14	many	TGTGCCAGCAGCTTAGACCCACTCCAAGAGACCCAGTACTTC	CASSLDPLQETQYF
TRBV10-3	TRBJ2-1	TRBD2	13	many	TGTGCCATCAACCGGGACTACGGCAATGAGCAGTTCTTC	CAINRDYGNEQFF
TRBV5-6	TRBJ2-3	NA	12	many	TGTGCCAGCAGCTTTGGCACAGATACGCAGTATTTT	CASSFGTDTQYF
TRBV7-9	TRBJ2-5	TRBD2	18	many	TGTGCCAGCAGCTTAGATCGGCTAGCGGTACGGCAGGGAGAGACCCAGTACTTC	CASSLDRLAVRQGETQYF
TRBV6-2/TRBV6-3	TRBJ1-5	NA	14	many	TGTGCCAGCGGGTTCGGCCATAGCAATCAGCCCCAGCATTTT	CASGFGHSNQPQHF
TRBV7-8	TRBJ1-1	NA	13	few	TGTGCCAGCAGCCGGGCCAGGGATGGGGCGGCTTTCTTT	CASSRARDGAAFF
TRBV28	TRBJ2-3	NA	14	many	TGTGCCAGCAGTGCCCCCGGTCCCTTGGGTACGCAGTATTTT	CASSAPGPLGTQYF
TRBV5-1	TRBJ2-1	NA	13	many	TGCGCCAGCAGCTACAGCTCCTACAATGAGCAGTTCTTC	CASSYSSYNEQFF
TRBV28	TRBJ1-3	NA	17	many	TGTGCCAGCACCCCTATGGGGCAGGGGTATTCGGGAAACACCATATATTTT	CASTPMGQGYSGNTIYF
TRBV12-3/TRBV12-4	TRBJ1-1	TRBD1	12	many	TGTGCCAGCAGTCGATTCCCAGGGGGGGCTTTCTTT	CASSRFPGGAFF
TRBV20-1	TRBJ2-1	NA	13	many	TGCAGTGCTAGAAGGTCACTAAACAATGAGCAGTTCTTC	CSARRSLNNEQFF
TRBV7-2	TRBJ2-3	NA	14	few	TGTGCCAGCAGCTTAGATGCTCACACAGATACGCAGTATTTT	CASSLDAHTDTQYF
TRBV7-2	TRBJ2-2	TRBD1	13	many	TGTGCCAGCAGACTAACAGGGGCCGGGGAGCTGTTTTTT	CASRLTGAGELFF
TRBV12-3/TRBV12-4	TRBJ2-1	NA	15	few	TGTGCCAGCAGTCAAGACAGTTCCTACATTGATGAGCAGTTCTTC	CASSQDSSYIDEQFF
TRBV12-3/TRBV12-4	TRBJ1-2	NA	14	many	TGTGCCAGCAGTTTAAACGACCCCGTCTATGGCTACACCTTC	CASSLNDPVYGYTF
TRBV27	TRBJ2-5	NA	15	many	TGTGCCAGCAGCCCTGAATGGGGAGCCCAAGAGACCCAGTACTTC	CASSPEWGAQETQYF
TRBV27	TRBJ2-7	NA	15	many	TGTGCCAGCAGTTCTCCCCTAGGGGCCCACTACGAGCAGTACTTC	CASSSPLGAHYEQYF
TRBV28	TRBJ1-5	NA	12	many	TGTGCCAGCAGTTCAGGGGCGCAGCCCCAGCATTTT	CASSSGAQPQHF
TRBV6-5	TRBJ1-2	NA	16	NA	TGTGCCAGCAGCCGTCTTCCGGGAGAGAGGAACTATGGCTACACCTTC	CASSRLPGERNYGYTF
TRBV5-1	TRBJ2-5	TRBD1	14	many	TGCGCCAGCAGCCTCCCCGGGACAGGGGAGACCCAGTACTTC	CASSLPGTGETQYF
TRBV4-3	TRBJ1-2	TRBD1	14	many	TGCGCCAGCAGCCAAGGACAGGGGGCGAATGGCTACACCTTC	CASSQGQGANGYTF
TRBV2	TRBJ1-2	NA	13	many	TGTGCCAGCAGTGAGGACAGCCTCTATGGCTACACCTTC	CASSEDSLYGYTF
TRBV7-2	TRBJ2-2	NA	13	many	TGTGCCAGCAGCGCTCGAGCTACCGGGGAGCTGTTTTTT	CASSARATGELFF
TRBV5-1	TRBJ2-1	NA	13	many	TGCGCCAGCAGCAATCAGGGCTACAATGAGCAGTTCTTC	CASSNQGYNEQFF
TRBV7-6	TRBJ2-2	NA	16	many	TGTGCCAGCAGCTTAGTTACCCGGTATTCCACCGGGGAGCTGTTTTTT	CASSLVTRYSTGELFF
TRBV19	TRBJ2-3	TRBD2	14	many	TGTGCCAGTAGTAAGAGCGGGAGAACAGATACGCAGTATTTT	CASSKSGRTDTQYF
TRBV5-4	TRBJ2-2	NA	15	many	TGTGCCAGCAGCTTGGGGACAGCCCTGACCGGGGAGCTGTTTTTT	CASSLGTALTGELFF
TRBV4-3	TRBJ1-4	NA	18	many	TGCGCCAGCAGCCAAGACCGGTGGGGCTTCGAACCGAATGAAAAACTGTTTTTT	CASSQDRWGFEPNEKLFF
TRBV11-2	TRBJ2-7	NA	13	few	TGTGCCAGCAGCTTTGCGCCGAACTACGAGCAGTACTTC	CASSFAPNYEQYF
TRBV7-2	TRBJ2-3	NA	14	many	TGTGCCAGCAGCTTAGGACCCGTAACAGATACGCAGTATTTT	CASSLGPVTDTQYF
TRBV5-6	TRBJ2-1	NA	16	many	TGTGCCAGCAGCCCCGAAGGGGCCTACCAATACAATGAGCAGTTCTTC	CASSPEGAYQYNEQFF
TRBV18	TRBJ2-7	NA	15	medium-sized	TGTGCCAGCTCACCACAGGGGACCCCTGAGACCGAGCAGTACTTC	CASSPQGTPETEQYF
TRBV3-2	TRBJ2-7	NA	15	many	TGTGCCAGCAGCCCTTGGACTAGCGGGGACTACGAGCAGTACTTC	CASSPWTSGDYEQYF
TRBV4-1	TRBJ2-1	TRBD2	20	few	TGCGCCAGCAGCCAACCCGCGGGACTAGCGGGAGGGTCAACCTACAATGAGCAGTTCTTC	CASSQPAGLAGGSTYNEQFF
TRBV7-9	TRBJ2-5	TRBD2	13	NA	TGTGCCACCCTCCTAGCGGGAGTAGAGACCCAGTACTTC	CATLLAGVETQYF
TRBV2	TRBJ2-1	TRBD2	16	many	TGTGCCAGCACCAACCCGGGGGGGGAGGGGCTTCTGGAGCAGTTCTTC	CASTNPGGEGLLEQFF
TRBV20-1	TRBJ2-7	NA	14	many	TGCAGTGCTAGGAAGGTAGCGGACCCCTACGAGCAGTACTTC	CSARKVADPYEQYF
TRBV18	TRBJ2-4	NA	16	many	TGTGCCAGCTCACCAAACCCTACTAGTCTCGCAAACATTCAGTACTTC	CASSPNPTSLANIQYF